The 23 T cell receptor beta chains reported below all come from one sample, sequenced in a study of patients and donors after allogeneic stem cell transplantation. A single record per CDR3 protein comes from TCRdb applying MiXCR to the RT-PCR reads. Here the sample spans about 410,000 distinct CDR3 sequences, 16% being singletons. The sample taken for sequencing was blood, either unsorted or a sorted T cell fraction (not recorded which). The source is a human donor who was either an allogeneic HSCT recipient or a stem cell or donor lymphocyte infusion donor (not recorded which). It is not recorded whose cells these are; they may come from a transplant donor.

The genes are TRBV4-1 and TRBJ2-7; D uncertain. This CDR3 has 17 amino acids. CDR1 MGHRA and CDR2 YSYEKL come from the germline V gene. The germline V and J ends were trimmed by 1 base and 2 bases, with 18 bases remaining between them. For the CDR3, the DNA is TGCGCCAGCAGCCAAGTAACGCTTCCGCGGAACACCTACGAGCAGTACTTC. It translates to CASSQVTLPRNTYEQYF.

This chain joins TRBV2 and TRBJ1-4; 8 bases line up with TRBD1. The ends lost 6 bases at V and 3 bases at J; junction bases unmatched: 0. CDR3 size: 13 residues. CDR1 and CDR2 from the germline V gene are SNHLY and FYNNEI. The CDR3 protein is CASRDRANEKLFF. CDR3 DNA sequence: TGTGCCAGCAGGGACAGGGCTAATGAAAAACTGTTTTTT.

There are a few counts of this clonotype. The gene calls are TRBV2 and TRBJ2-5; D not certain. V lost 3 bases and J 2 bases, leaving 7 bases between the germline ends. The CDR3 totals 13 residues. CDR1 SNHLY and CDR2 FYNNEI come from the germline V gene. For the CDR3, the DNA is TGTGCCAGCAGTGAGCGGCGTCAAGAGACCCAGTACTTC. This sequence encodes CASSERRQETQYF. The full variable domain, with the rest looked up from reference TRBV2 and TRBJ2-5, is EPEVTQTPSHQVTQMGQEVILRCVPISNHLYFYWYRQILGQKVEFLVSFYNNEISEKSEIFDDQFSVERPDGSNFTLKIRSTKLEDSAMYFCASSERRQETQYFGPGTRLLVL.

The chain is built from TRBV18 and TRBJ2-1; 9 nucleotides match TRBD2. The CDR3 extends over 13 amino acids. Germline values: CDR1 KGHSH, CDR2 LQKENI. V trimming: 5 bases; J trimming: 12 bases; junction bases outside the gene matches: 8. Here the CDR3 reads CASSALTSGSQFF. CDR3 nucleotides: TGTGCCAGCTCAGCCCTGACTAGCGGCTCGCAGTTCTTC.

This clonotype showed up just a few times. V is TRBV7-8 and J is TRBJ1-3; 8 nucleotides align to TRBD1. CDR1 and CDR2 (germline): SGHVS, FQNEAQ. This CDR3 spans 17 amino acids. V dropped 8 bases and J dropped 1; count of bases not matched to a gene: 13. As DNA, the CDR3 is TGTGCCAGCCGAGCTAGGGGTCAGGGGGCTTCTGGAAACACCATATATTTT. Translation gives CASRARGQGASGNTIYF.

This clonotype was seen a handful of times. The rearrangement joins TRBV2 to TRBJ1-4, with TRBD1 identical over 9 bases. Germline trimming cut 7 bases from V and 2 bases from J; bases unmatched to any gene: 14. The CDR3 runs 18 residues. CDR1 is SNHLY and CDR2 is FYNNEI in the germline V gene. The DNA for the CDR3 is TGTGCCAGCAATGGGAAAGTGATCGACAGGGGGACTAATGAAAAACTGTTTTTT. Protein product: CASNGKVIDRGTNEKLFF.

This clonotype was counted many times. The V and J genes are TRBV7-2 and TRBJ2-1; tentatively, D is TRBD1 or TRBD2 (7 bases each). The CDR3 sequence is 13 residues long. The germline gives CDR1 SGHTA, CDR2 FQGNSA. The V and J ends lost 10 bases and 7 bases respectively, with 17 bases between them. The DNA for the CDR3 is TGTGCCACCGTCAGGGGGGGGCCTAATGAGCAGTTCTTC. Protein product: CATVRGGPNEQFF.

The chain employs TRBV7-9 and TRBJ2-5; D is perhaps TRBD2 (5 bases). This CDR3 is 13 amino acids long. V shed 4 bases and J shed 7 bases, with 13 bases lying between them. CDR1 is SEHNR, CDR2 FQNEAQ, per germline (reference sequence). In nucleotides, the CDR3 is TGTGCCAGCAGCTCCTTAGCCGAGGGGACCCAGTACTTC. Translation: CASSSLAEGTQYF. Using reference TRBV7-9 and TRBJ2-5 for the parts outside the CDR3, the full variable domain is DTGVSQNPRHKITKRGQNVTFRCDPISEHNRLYWYRQTLGQGPEFLTYFQNEAQLEKSRLLSDRFSAERPKGSFSTLEIQRTEQGDSAMYLCASSSLAEGTQYFGPGTRLLVL.

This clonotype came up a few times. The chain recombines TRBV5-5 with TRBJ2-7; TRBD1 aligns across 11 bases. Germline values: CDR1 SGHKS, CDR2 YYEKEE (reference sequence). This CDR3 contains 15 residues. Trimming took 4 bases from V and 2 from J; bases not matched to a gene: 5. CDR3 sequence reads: CASSPAGQGAYEQYF. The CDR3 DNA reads TGTGCCAGCAGCCCGGCGGGACAGGGGGCCTACGAGCAGTACTTC.

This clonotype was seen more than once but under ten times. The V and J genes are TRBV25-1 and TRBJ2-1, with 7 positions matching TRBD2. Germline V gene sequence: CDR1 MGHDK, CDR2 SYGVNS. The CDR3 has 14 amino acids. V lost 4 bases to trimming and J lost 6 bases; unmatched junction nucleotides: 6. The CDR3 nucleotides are TGTGCCAGCAGTGGAACGACTAGCCGCAATGAGCAGTTCTTC. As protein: CASSGTTSRNEQFF.

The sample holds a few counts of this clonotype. As DNA, the CDR3 is TGTGCCAGCAGCTTAAGGAGAGTGTTCTTTCCTTGGGAGCAGTACTTC. This gives the protein CASSLRRVFFPWEQYF. The chain is built from TRBV7-8 and TRBJ2-7; unclear D gene. V lost 2 bases, J lost 7 bases, and 21 bases lay in between. Per germline, CDR1 SGHVS and CDR2 FQNEAQ. There are 16 residues in the CDR3.

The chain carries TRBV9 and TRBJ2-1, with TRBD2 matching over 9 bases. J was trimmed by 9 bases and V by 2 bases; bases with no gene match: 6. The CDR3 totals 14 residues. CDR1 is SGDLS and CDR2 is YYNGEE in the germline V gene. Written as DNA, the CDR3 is TGTGCCAGCAGCGTTAGCGGGAGTTTCGGTGAGCAGTTCTTC. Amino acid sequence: CASSVSGSFGEQFF.

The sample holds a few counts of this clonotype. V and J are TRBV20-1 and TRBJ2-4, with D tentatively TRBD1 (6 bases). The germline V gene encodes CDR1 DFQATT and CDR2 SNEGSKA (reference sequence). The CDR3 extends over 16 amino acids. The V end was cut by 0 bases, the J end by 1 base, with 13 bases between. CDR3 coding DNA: TGCAGTGCTAGAGAAGGGGGTGGAAGGGCCAAAAACATTCAGTACTTC. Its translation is CSAREGGGRAKNIQYF.

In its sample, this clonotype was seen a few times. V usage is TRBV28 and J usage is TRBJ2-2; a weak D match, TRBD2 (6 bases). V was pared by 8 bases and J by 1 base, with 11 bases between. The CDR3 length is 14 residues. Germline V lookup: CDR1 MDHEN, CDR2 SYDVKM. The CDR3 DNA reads TGTGCCAGCCACCGGGACTTGAACACCGGGGAGCTGTTTTTT. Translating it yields CASHRDLNTGELFF.

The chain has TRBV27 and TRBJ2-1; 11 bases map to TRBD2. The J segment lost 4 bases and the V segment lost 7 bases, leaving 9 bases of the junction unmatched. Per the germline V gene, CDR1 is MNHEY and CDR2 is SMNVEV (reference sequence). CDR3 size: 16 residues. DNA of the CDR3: TGTGCCAGCACTGTGGGGACTAGCGGATTGTACAATGAGCAGTTCTTC. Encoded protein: CASTVGTSGLYNEQFF.

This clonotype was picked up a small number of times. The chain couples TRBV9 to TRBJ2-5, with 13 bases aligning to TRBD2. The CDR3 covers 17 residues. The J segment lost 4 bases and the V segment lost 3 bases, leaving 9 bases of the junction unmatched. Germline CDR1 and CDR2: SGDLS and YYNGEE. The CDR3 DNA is TGTGCCAGCAGCGCCCTAGGACTAGCGGGAGTAGGAGAGACCCAGTACTTC. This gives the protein CASSALGLAGVGETQYF.

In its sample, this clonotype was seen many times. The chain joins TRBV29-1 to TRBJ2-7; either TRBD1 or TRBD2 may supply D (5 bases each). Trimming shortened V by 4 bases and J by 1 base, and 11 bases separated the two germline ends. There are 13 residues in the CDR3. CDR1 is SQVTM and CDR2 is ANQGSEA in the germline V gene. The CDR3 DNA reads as TGCAGCGTTGTTCCGGGGCGATCCTACGAGCAGTACTTC. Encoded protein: CSVVPGRSYEQYF.

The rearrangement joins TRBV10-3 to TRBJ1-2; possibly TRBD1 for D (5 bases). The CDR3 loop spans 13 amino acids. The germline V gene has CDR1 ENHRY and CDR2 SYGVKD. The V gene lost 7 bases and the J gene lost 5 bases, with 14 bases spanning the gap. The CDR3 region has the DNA TGTGCCATCAACGCCGGGGGGAGGTATGGCTACACCTTC. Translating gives CAINAGGRYGYTF.

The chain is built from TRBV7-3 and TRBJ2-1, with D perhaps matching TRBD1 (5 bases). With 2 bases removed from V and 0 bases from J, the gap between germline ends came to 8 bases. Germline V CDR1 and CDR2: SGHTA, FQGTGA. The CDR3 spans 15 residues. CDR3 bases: TGTGCCAGCAGCTTAGGGGCTCGCTCCTACAATGAGCAGTTCTTC. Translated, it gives CASSLGARSYNEQFF.

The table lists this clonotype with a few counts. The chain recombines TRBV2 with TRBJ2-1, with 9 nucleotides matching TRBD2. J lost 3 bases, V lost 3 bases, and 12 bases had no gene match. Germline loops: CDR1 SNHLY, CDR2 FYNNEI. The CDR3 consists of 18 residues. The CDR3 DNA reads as TGTGCCAGCAGTGATAGGCTAGCGGGATCTACCCACTACAATGAGCAGTTCTTC. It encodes CASSDRLAGSTHYNEQFF.

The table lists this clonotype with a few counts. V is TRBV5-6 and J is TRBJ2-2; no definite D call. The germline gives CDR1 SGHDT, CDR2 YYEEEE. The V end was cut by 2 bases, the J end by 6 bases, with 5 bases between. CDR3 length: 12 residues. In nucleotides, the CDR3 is TGTGCCAGCAGCTTTGTCGCCGGGGAGCTGTTTTTT. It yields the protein CASSFVAGELFF.

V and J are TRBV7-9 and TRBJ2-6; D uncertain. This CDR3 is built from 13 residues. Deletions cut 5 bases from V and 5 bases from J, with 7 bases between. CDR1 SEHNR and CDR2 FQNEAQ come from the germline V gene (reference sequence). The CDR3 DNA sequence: TGTGCCAGCAGCGGGGTACGGGCCAACGTCCTGACTTTC. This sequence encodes CASSGVRANVLTF.

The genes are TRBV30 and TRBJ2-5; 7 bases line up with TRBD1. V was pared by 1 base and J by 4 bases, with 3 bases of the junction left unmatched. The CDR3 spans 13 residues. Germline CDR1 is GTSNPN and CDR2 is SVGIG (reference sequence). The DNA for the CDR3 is TGTGCCTGGAGTGAGGGGGCTGGAGAGACCCAGTACTTC. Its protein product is CAWSEGAGETQYF.